This TCR beta chain was sequenced in a study of T cells in women clearing cervical HPV infection. Overall study: Donors had HPV16-related CIN3 or worse; 2 had invasive cancer. No precancer developed; the control's incident HPV16 infection cleared within 12 months. General study results and limits: CIN3+ cases had significantly higher TCR repertoire richness than controls, but evenness did not differ.

Genomic DNA, averaging approximately 1,200 ng per sample, yielded TCR beta CDR3 via immunoSEQ. Sequencing used immunoSEQ multiplex PCR; TCRdb keeps in-frame clones, though not all of them. This repertoire comprises about 36,000 clones; its ten largest clones make up 1.5% to 2%. Notes on this clone: The antigen is unknown. The read ends 3 residues early relative to the CDR3; the germline J gene fills the gap.

The ends lost 6 bases at V and 2 bases at J; junction bases unmatched: 6. The CDR3 loop spans 15 amino acids. Germline CDR1 reads SNHLY; CDR2 reads FYNNEI. This clonotype was obtained from a woman between 18 and 70 years old with a cervical HPV16 infection that either progressed to CIN3+ or cleared (not recorded which). Sequencing was performed on blood buffy coat. The V and J genes are TRBV2 and TRBJ2-1; TRBD2 aligns across 8 bases. The sequenced part of the CDR3 DNA is TGTGCCAGCAGGGAGCGGGGGCTTCCCTACAATGAG. It translates to CASRERGLPYNE. The full CDR3 is CASRERGLPYNEQFF.